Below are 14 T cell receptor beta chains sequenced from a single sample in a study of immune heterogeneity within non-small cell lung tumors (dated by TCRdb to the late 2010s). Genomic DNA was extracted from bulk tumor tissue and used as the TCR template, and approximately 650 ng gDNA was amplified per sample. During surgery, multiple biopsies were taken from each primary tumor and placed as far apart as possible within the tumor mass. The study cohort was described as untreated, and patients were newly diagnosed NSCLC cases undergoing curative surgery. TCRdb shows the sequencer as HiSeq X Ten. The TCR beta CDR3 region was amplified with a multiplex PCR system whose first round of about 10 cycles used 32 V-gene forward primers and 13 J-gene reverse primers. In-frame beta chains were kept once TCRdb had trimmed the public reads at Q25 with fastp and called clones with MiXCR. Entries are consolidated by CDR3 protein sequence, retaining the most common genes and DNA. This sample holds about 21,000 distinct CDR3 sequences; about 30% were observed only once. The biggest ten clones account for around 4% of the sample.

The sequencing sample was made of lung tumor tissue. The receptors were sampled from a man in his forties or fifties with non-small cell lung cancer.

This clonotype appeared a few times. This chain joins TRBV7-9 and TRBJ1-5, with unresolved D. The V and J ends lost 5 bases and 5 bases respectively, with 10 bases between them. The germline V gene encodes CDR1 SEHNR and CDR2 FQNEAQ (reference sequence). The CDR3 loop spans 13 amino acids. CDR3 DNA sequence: TGTGCCAGCAGCCCATTTTTAGATCAGCCCCAGCATTTT. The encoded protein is CASSPFLDQPQHF.

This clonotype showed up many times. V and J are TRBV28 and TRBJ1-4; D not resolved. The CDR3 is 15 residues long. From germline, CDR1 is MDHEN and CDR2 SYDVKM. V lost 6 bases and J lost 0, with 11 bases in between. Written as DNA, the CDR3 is TGTGCCAGCAGCCGGTGGCAGGCAACTAATGAAAAACTGTTTTTT. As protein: CASSRWQATNEKLFF.

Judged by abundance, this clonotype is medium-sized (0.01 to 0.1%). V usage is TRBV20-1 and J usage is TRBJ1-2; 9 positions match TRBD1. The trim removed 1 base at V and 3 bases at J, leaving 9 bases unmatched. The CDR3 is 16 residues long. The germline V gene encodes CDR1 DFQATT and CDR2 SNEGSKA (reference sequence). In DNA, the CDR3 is TGCAGTGCTAGAGGAATACAGGGGGCTCTGGACTATGGCTACACCTTC. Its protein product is CSARGIQGALDYGYTF.

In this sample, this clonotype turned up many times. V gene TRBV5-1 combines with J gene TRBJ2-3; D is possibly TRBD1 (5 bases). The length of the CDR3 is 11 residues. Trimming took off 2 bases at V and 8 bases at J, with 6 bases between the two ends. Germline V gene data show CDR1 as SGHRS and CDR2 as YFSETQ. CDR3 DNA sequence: TGCGCCAGCAGCTTAGACAGTACGCAGTATTTT. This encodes CASSLDSTQYF.

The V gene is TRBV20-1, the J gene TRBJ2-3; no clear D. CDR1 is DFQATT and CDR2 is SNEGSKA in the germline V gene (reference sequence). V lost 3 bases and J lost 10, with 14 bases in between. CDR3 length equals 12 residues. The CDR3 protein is CSARPIGDAQYF. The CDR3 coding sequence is TGCAGTGCTAGGCCGATAGGCGATGCGCAGTATTTT.

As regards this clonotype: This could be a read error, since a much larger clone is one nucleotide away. CDR3 nucleotide sequence: TGTGCCAACAGTGAATATATAGCGGGAGGACGCGAGCAGTACTTC. Translation: CANSEYIAGGREQYF. The rearrangement links TRBV2 to TRBJ2-7; 10 bases map to TRBD2. The germline V gene has CDR1 SNHLY and CDR2 FYNNEI. The CDR3 spans 15 residues. Full variable domain (remainder filled in from reference TRBV2 and TRBJ2-7): EPEVTQTPSHQVTQMGQEVILRCVPISNHLYFYWYRQILGQKVEFLVSFYNNEISEKSEIFDDQFSVERPDGSNFTLKIRSTKLEDSAMYFCANSEYIAGGREQYFGPGTRLTVT.

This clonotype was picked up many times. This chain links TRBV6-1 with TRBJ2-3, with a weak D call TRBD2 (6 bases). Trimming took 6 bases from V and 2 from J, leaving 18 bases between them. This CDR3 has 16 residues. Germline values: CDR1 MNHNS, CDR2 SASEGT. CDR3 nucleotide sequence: TGTGCCAGCAGCCCTAGAGGAGCGGGCTCCACAGATACGCAGTATTTT. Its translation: CASSPRGAGSTDTQYF.

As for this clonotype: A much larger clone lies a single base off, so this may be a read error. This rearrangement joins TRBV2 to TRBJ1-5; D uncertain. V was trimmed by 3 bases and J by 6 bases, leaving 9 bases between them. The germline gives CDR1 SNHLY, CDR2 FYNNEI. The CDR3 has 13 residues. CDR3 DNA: TGTGCCAGCAGTGATCGGTGGAGTCAGCCCCAGCATTTT. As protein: CASSDRWSQPQHF.

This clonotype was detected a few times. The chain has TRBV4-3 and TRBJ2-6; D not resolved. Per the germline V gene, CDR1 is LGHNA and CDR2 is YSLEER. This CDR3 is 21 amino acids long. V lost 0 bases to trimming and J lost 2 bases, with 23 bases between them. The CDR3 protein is CASSQEPIGARALPGANVLTF. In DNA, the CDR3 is TGCGCCAGCAGCCAAGAGCCCATCGGAGCCCGCGCTCTACCTGGGGCCAACGTCCTGACTTTC.

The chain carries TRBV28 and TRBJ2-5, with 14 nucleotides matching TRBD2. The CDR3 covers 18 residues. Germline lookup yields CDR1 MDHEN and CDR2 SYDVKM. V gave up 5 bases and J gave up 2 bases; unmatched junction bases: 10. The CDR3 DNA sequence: TGTGCCAGCAGTGTACCGGGACTAGCGGGAGACCCACAAGAGACCCAGTACTTC. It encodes CASSVPGLAGDPQETQYF.

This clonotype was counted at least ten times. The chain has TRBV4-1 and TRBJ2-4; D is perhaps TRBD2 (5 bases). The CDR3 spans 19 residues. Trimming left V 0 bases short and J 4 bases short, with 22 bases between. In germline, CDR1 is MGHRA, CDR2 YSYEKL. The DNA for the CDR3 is TGCGCCAGCAGCCAAGACGGAGGAAGCTTTGGTGTGGGAAAAAACATTCAGTACTTC. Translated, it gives CASSQDGGSFGVGKNIQYF.

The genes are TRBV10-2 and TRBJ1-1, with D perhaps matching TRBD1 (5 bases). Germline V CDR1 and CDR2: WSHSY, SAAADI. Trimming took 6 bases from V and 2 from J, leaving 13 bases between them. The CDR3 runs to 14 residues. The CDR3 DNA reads TGCGCCAGCAGGTCCGGGACTATCAACACTGAAGCTTTCTTT. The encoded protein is CASRSGTINTEAFF.

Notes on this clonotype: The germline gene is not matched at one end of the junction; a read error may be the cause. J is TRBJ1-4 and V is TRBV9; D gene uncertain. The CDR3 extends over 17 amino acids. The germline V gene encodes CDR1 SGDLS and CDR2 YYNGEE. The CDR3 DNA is TGTGCCAGCAGCGTAGCCGGAACGAGGTTGATGGGCAAAAAACCGTTTTTT. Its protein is CASSVAGTRLMGKKPFF.

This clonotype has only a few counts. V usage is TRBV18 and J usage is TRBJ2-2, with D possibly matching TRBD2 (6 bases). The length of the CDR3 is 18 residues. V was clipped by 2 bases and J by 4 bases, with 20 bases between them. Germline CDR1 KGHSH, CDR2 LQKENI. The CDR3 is CASSPSLSGDSSTGELFF. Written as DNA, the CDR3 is TGTGCCAGCTCACCATCCCTATCGGGAGATTCGAGCACCGGGGAGCTGTTTTTT.